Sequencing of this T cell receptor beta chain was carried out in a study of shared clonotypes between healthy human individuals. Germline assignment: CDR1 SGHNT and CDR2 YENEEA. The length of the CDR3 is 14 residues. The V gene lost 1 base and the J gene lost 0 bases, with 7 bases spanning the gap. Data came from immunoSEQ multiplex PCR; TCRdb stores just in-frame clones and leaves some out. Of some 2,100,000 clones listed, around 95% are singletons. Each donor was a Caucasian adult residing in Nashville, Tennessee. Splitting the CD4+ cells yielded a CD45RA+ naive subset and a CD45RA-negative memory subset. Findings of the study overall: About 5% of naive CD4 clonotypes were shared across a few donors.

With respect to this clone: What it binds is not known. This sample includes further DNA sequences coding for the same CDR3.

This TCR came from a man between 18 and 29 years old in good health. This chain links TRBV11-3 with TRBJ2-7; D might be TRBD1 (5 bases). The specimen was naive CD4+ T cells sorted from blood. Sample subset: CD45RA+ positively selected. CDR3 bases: TGTGCCAGCAGCTTAGGGGGCAGCTCCTACGAGCAGTACTTC. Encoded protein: CASSLGGSSYEQYF.